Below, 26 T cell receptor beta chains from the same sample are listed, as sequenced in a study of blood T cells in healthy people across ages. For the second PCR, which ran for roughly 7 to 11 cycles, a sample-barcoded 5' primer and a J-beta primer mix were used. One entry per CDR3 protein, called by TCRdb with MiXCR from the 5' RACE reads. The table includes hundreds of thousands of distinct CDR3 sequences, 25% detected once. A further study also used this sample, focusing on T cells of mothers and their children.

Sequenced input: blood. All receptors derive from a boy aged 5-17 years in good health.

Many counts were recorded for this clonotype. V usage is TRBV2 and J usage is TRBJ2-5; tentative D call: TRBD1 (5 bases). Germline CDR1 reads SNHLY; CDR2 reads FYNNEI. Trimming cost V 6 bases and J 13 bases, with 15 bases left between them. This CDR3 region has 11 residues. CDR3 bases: TGTGCCAGCAGCGTGGGGCTCCGCCGGTACTTC. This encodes CASSVGLRRYF.

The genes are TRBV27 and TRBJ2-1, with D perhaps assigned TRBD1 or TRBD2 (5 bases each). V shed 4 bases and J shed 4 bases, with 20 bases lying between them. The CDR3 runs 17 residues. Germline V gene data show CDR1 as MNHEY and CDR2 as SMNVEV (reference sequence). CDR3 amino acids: CASSYDTGGTAYNEQFF. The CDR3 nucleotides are TGTGCCAGCAGTTACGACACGGGTGGGACCGCTTACAATGAGCAGTTCTTC.

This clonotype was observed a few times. In nucleotides, the CDR3 is TGTGCCAGCAGCCTTCGAAAAGGGCCCGGGGGTCGTCAAGAGACCCAGTACTTC. This gives the protein CASSLRKGPGGRQETQYF. V usage is TRBV3-1 and J usage is TRBJ2-5; tentatively, D is TRBD2 (6 bases). Germline V gene lookup returns CDR1 LGHDT and CDR2 YNNKEL (reference sequence). This CDR3 spans 18 amino acids. Between the trimmed V and J ends, which lost 4 bases and 2 bases, there was a span of 23 bases.

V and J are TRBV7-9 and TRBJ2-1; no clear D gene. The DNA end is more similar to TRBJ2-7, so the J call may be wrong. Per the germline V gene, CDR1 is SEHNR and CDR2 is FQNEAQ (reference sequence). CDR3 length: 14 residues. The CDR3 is CASSLGGPIYEQYF. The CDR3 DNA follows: TGTGCCAGCAGCTTAGGAGGCCCGATCTACGAGCAGTACTTC.

CDR3 sequence (DNA): TGTGCCAGCAGTTTCGGGGGAGAGGCCTACGAGCAGTACTTC. Translated: CASSFGGEAYEQYF. The chain links TRBV28 to TRBJ2-1, with D possibly matching TRBD2 (6 bases). The J call may be faulty, since TRBJ2-7 better matches the DNA end. Germline CDR1 reads MDHEN; CDR2 reads SYDVKM. The CDR3 is 14 residues long.

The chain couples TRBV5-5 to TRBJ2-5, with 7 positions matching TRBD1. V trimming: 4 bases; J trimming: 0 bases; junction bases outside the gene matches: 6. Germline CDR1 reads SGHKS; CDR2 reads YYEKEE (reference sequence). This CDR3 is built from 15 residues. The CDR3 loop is CASSAYRGDQETQYF. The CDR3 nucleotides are TGTGCCAGCAGCGCGTACAGGGGAGACCAAGAGACCCAGTACTTC.

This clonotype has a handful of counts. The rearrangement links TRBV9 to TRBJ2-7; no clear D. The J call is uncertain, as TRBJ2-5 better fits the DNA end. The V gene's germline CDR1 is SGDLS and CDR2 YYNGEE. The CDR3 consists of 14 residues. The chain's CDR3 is CASSVEDSRETQYF. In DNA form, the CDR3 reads TGTGCCAGCAGCGTAGAAGATAGCAGGGAGACCCAGTACTTC.

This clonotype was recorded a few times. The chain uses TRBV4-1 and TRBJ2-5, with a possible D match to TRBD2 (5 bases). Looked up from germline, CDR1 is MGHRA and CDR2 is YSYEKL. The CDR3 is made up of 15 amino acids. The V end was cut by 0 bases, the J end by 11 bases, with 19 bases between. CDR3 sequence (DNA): TGCGCCAGCAGCCAAGATGGGCTAGCTGGCCTGGAGCAGTACTTC. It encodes CASSQDGLAGLEQYF.

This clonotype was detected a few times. In DNA form, the CDR3 reads TGCGCCAGCAGCTTTTACAGGGACCAAGAGACCCAGTACTTC. Translation gives CASSFYRDQETQYF. This chain links TRBV5-1 with TRBJ2-5, with D perhaps matching TRBD1 (6 bases). V lost 2 bases, J lost 0 bases, and 8 bases lay in between. CDR3 length: 14 residues. From germline, CDR1 is SGHRS and CDR2 YFSETQ. Full variable domain (remainder filled in from reference TRBV5-1 and TRBJ2-5): KAGVTQTPRYLIKTRGQQVTLSCSPISGHRSVSWYQQTPGQGLQFLFEYFSETQRNKGNFPGRFSGRQFSNSRSEMNVSTLELGDSALYLCASSFYRDQETQYFGPGTRLLVL.

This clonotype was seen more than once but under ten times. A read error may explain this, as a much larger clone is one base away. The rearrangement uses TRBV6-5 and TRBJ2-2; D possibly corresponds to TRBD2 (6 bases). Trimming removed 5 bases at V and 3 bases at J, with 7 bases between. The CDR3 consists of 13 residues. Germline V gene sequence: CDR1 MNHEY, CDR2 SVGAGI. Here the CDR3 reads CASSSGYTGELFF. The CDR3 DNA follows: TGTGCCAGCAGTAGCGGGTACACCGGGGAGCTGTTTTTT.

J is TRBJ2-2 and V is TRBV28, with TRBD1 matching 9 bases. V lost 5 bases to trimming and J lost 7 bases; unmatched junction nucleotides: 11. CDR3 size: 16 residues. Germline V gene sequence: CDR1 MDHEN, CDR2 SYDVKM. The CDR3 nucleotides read TGTGCCAGCAGTATCCCGGGACAGGGTCGGAGCGGGGAGCTGTTTTTT. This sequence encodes CASSIPGQGRSGELFF.

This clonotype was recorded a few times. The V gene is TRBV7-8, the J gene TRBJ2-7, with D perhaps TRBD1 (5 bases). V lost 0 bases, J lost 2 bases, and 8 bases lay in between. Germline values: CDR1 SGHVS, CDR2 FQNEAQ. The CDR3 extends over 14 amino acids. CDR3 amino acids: CASSLAVRAYEQYF. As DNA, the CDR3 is TGTGCCAGCAGCTTAGCGGTCAGGGCCTACGAGCAGTACTTC. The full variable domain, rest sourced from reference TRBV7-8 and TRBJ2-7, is GAGVSQSPRYKVAKRGQDVALRCDPISGHVSLFWYQQALGQGPEFLTYFQNEAQLDKSGLPSDRFFAERPEGSVSTLKIQRTQQEDSAVYLCASSLAVRAYEQYFGPGTRLTVT.

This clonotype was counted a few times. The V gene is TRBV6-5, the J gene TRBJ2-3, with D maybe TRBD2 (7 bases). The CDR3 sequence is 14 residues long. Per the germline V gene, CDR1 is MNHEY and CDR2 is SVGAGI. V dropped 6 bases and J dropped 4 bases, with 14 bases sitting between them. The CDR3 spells CASSPGGGADTQYF. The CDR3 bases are TGTGCCAGCAGCCCAGGAGGGGGGGCAGATACGCAGTATTTT.

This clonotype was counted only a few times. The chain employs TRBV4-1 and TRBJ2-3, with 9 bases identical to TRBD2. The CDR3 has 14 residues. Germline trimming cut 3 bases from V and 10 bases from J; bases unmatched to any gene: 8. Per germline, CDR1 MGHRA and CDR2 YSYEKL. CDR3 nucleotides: TGCGCCAGCAGCCAGCGGATAGCGGGAGTTTCGCAGTATTTT. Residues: CASSQRIAGVSQYF.

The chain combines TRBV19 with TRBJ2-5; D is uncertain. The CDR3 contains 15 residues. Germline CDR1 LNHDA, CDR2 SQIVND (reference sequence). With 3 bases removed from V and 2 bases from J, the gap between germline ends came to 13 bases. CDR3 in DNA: TGTGCCAGTAGTATGTCTTCCGGCCCTCAAGAGACCCAGTACTTC. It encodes CASSMSSGPQETQYF.

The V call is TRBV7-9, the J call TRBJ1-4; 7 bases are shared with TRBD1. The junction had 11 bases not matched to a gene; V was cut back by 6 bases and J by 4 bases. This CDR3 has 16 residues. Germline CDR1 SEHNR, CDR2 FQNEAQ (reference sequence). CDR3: CASRAPQGENNEKLFF. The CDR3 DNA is TGTGCCAGCAGGGCGCCGCAGGGGGAGAATAATGAAAAACTGTTTTTT.

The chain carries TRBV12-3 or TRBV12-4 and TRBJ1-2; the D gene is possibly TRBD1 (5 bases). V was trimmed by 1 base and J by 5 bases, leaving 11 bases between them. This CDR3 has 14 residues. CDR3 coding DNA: TGTGCCAGCAGTTTAGATCCCGGGACTTATGGCTACACCTTC. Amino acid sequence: CASSLDPGTYGYTF.

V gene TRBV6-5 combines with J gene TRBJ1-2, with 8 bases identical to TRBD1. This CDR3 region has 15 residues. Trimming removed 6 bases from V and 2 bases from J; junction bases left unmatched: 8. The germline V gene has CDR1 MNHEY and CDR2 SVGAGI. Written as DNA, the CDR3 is TGTGCCAGCAGAGCGTATCAGGGGGCGAACTATGGCTACACCTTC. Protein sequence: CASRAYQGANYGYTF.

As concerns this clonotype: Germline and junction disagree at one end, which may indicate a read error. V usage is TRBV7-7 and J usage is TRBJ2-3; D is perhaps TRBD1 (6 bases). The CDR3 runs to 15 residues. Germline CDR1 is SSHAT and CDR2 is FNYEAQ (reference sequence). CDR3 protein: CASSLGDTGTDTQYF. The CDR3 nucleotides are TGTGCTAGCAGCTTAGGGGACACCGGCACAGATACGCAGTATTTT.

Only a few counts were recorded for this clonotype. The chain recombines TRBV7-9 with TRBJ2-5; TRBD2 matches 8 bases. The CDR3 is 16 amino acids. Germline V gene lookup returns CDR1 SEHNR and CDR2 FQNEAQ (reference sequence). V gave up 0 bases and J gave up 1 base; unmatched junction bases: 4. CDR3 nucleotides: TGTGCCAGCAGCTTAGCCGGGGGGGCCCCCCAAGAGACCCAGTACTTC. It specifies CASSLAGGAPQETQYF. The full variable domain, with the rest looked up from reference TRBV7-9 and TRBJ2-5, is DTGVSQNPRHKITKRGQNVTFRCDPISEHNRLYWYRQTLGQGPEFLTYFQNEAQLEKSRLLSDRFSAERPKGSFSTLEIQRTEQGDSAMYLCASSLAGGAPQETQYFGPGTRLLVL.

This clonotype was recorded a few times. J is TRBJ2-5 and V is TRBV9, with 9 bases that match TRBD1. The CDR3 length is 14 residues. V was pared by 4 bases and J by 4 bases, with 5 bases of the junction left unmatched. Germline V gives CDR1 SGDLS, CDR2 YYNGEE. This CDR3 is CASSSGTGSETQYF. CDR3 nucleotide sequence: TGTGCCAGCAGCTCCGGGACAGGGTCAGAGACCCAGTACTTC.

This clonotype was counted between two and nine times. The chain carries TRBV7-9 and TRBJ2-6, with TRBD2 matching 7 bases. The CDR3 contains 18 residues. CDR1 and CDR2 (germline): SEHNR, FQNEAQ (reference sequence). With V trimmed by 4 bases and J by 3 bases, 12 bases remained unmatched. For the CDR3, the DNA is TGTGCCAGCAGCTCAGGCTTGGGAGGGGCGAGTGGGGCCAACGTCCTGACTTTC. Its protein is CASSSGLGGASGANVLTF.

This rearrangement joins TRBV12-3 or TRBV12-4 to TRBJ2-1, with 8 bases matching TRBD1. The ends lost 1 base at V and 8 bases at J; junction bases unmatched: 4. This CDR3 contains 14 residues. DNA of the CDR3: TGTGCCAGCAGTTTAGTGTCGGACAGGGATGAGCAGTTCTTC. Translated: CASSLVSDRDEQFF.

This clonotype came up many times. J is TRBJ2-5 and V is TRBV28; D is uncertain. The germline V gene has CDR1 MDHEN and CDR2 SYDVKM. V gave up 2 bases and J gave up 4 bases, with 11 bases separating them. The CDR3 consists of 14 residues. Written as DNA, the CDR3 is TGTGCCAGCAGTTTAATTATGGTGGGAGAGACCCAGTACTTC. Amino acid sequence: CASSLIMVGETQYF.

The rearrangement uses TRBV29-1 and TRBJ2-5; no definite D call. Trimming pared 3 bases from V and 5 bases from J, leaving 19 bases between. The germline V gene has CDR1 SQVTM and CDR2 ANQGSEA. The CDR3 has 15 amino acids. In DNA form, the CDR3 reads TGCAGCGTTGAGGATCTCGATCTTGATACGGAGACCCAGTACTTC. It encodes CSVEDLDLDTETQYF.

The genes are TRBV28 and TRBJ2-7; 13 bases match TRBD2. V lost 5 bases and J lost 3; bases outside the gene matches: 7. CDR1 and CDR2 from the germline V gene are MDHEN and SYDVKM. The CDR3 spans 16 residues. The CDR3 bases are TGTGCCAGCAGTGAAATGGGACTAGCGGGGAACTACGAGCAGTACTTC. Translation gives CASSEMGLAGNYEQYF.